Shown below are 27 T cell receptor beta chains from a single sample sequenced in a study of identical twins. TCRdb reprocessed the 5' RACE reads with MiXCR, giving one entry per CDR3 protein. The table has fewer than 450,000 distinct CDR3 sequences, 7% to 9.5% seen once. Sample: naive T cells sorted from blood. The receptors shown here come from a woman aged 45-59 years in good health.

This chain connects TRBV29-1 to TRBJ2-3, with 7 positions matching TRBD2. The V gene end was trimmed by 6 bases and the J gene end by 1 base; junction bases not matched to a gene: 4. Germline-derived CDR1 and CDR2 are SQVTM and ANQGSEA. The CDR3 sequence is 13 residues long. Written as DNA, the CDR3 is TGCAGCGTCTTCGCGGGGGGCACAGATACGCAGTATTTT. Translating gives CSVFAGGTDTQYF.

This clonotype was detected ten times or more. The DNA of the CDR3 is TGTGCCATTCCACAGGGGGCCCCACGCTATGGCTACACCTTC. It is translated as CAIPQGAPRYGYTF. The chain couples TRBV6-1 to TRBJ1-2; 9 bases map to TRBD1. V was clipped by 10 bases and J by 4 bases; unmatched bases: 10. Germline CDR1 reads MNHNS; CDR2 reads SASEGT. The length of the CDR3 is 14 residues.

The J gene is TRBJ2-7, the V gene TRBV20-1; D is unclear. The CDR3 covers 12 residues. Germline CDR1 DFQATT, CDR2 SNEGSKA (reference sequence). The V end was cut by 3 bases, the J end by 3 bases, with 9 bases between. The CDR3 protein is CSASSRHYEQYF. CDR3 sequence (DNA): TGCAGTGCTAGTTCCAGGCACTACGAGCAGTACTTC.

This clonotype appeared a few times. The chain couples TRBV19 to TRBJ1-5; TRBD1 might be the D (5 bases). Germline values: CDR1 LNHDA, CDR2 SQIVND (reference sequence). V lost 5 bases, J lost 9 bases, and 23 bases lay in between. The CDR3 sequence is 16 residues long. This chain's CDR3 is CASSPRPTVGSLPQHF. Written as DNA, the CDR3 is TGTGCCAGTAGTCCTCGGCCGACAGTGGGGAGTTTGCCCCAGCATTTT.

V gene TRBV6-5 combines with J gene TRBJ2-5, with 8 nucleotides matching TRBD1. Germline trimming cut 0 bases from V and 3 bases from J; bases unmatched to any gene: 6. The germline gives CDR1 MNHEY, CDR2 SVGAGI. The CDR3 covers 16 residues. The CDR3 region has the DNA TGTGCCAGCAGTTACTCCGGCGCAGGGGGCGAAGAGACCCAGTACTTC. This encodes CASSYSGAGGEETQYF.

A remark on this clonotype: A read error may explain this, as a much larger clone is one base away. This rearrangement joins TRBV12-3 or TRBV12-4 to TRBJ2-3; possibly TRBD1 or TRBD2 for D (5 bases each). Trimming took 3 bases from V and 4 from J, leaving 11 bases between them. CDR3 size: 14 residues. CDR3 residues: CASSFSGTADTQYF. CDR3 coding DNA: TGTGCCAGCAGTTTTAGTGGGACGGCAGATACGCAGTATTTT.

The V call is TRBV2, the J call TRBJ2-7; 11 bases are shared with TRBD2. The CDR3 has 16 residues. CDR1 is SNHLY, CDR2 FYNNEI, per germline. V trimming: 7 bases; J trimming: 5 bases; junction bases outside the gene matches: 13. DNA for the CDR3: TGTGCCAGCAAAGGTAGCGGGAGGGCCTTGATAGACGAGCAGTACGTC. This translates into CASKGSGRALIDEQYV.

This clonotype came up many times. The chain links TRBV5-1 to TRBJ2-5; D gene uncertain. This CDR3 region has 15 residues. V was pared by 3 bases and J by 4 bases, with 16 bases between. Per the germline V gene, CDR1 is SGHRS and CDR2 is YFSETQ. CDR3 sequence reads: CASSWLETGGETQYF. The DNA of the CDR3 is TGCGCCAGCAGCTGGCTCGAGACGGGTGGAGAGACCCAGTACTTC.

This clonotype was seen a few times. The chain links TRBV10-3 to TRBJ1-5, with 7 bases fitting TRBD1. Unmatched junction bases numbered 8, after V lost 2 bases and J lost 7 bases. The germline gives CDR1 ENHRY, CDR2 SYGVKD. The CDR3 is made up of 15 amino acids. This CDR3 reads CAISERQGGIQPQHF. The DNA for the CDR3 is TGTGCCATCAGTGAGAGGCAGGGGGGGATACAGCCCCAGCATTTT.

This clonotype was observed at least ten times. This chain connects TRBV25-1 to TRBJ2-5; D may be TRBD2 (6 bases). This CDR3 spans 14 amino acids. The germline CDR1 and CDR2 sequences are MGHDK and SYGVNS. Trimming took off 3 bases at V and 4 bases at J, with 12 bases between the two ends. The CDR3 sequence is CASSDSGERETQYF. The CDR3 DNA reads TGTGCCAGCAGTGACTCGGGAGAGAGAGAGACCCAGTACTTC.

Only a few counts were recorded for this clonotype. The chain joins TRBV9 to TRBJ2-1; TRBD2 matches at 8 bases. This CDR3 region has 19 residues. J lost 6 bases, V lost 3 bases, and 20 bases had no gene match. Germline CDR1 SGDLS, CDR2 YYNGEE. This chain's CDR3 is CASSDPLGGGRPQSNEQFF. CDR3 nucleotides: TGTGCCAGCAGCGACCCCTTGGGTGGCGGGAGGCCGCAATCCAATGAGCAGTTCTTC.

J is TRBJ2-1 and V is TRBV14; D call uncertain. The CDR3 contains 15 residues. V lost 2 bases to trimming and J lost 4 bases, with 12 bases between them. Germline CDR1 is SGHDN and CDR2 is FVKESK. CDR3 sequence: CASSQPRRPYNEQFF. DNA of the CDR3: TGTGCCAGCAGCCAACCTAGAAGACCTTACAATGAGCAGTTCTTC.

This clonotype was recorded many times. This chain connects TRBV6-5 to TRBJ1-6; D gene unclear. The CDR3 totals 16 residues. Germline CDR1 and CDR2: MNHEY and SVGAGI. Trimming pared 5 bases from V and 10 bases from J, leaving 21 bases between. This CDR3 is CASSLRFGRADSPLHF. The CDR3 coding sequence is TGTGCCAGCAGTCTCCGATTTGGCCGGGCAGACTCACCCCTCCACTTT.

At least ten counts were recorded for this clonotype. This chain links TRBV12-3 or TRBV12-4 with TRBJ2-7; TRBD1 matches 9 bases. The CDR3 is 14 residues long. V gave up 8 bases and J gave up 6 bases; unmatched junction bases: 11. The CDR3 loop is CASYASGQGGEQYF. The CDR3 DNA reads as TGTGCCAGCTACGCATCGGGACAGGGAGGCGAGCAGTACTTC.

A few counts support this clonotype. CDR3 bases: TGTGCCACCAGTGATTACCGGACAGGGCAACCGCAAGAGACCCAGTACTTC. It encodes CATSDYRTGQPQETQYF. The rearrangement joins TRBV24-1 to TRBJ2-5; 8 bases are a match to TRBD1. Germline V lookup: CDR1 KGHDR, CDR2 SFDVKD. V shed 2 bases and J 2 bases; nucleotides not matched to a gene: 9. The CDR3 has 17 residues.

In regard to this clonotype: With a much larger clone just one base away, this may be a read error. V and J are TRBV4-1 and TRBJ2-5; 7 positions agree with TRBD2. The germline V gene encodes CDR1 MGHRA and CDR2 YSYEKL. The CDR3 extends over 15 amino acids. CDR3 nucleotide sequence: TGCGCCAGCAGCCAAGAAGGGACTAAACAAGAGACCCTGTACTTC. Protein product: CASSQEGTKQETLYF.

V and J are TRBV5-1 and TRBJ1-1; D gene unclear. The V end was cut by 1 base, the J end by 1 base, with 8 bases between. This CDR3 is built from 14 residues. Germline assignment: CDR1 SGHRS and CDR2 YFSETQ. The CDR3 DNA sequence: TGCGCCAGCAGCTTGACTTGGGGGAACACTGAAGCTTTCTTT. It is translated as CASSLTWGNTEAFF.

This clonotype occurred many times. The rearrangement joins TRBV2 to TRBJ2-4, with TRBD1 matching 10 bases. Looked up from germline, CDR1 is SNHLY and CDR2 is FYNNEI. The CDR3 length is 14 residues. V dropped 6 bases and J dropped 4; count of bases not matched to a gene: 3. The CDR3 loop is CASRTGGFKNIQYF. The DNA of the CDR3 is TGTGCCAGCAGGACAGGGGGCTTTAAAAACATTCAGTACTTC.

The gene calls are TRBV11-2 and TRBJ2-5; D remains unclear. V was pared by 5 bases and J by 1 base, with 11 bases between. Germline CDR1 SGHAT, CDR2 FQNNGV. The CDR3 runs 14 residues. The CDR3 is CASSRLRAQETQYF. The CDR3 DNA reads TGTGCCAGCAGCAGATTACGAGCCCAAGAGACCCAGTACTTC.

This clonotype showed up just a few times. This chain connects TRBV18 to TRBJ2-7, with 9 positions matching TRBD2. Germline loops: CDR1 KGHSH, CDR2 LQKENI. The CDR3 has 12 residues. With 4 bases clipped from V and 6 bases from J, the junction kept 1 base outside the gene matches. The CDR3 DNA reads TGTGCCAGCTCACAACTAGCGGGCGAGCAGTACTTC. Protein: CASSQLAGEQYF. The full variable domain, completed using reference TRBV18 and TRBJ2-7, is NAGVMQNPRHLVRRRGQEARLRCSPMKGHSHVYWYRQLPEEGLKFMVYLQKENIIDESGMPKERFSAEFPKEGPSILRIQQVVRGDSAAYFCASSQLAGEQYFGPGTRLTVT.

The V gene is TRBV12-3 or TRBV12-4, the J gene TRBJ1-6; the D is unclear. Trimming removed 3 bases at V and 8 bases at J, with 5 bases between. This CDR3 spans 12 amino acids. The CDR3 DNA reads TGTGCCAGCAGTTTTCTCCATTCACCCCTCCACTTT. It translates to CASSFLHSPLHF.

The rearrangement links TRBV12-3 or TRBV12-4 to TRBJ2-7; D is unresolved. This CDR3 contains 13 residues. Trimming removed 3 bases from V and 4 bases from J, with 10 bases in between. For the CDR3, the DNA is TGTGCCAGCAGTTTGACCCTTCGATACGAGCAGTACGTC. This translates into CASSLTLRYEQYV.

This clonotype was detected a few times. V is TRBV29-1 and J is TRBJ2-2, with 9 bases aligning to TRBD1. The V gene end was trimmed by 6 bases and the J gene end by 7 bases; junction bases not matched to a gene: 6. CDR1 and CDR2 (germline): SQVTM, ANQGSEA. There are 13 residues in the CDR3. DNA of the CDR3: TGCAGCGTACGGACAGGGGCGATCGGGGAGCTGTTTTTT. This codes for CSVRTGAIGELFF.

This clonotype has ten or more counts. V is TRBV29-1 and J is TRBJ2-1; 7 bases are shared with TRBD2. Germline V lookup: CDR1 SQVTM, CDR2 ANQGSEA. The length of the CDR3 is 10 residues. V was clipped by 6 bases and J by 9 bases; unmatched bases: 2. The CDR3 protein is CSVGEGEQFF. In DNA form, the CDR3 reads TGCAGCGTGGGGGAGGGTGAGCAGTTCTTC.

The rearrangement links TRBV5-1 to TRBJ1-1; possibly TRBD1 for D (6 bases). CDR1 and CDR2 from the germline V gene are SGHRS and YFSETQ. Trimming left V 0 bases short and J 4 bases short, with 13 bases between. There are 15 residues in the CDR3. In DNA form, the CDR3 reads TGCGCCAGCAGCTTGGCCGGGGGGCTCGTCACTGAAGCTTTCTTT. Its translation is CASSLAGGLVTEAFF.

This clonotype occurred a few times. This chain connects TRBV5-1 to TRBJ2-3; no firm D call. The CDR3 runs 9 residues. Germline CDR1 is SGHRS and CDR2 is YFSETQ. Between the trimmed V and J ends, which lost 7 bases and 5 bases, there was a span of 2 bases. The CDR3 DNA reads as TGCGCCAGCCAAGATACGCAGTATTTT. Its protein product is CASQDTQYF.

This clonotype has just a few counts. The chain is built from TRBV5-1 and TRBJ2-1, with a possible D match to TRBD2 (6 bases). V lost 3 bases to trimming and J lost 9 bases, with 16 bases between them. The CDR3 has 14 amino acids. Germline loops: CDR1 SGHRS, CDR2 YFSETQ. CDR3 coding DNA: TGCGCCAGCAGCTCCTCTAGCGACCTCGGTGAGCAGTTCTTC. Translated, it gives CASSSSSDLGEQFF.